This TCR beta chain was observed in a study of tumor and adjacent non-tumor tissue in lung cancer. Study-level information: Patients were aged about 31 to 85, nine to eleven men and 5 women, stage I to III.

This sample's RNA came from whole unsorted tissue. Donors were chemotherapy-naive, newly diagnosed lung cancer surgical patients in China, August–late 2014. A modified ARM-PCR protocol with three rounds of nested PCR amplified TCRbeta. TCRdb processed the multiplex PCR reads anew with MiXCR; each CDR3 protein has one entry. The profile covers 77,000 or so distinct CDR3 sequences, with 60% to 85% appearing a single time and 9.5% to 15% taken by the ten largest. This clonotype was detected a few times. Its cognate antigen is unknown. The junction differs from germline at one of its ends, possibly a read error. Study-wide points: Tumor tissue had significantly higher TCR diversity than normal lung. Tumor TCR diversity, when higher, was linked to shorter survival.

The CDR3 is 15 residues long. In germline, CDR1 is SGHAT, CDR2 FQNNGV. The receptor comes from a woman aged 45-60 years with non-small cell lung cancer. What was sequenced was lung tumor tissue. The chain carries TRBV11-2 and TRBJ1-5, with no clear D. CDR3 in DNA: TGTGCCAGCAGCTTTGATAGATTGAGCAATCAGCCCCACTATTTT. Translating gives CASSFDRLSNQPHYF.